This record concerns one TCR beta chain sequence. The data stem from a study of blood T cell repertoires in COVID-19. Across the whole study: The United States, Italy and Spain supplied acute and convalescent COVID-19 samples. In each case, the material was cDNA or gDNA derived from T cells, B-cell-depleted T cells, or PBMCs.

Recruits, aged roughly 18 to 89 years, lived in about two dozen US areas. In the authors' workflow: Estimates of nucleated cell counts were drawn from the amplification of reference gene primers. The data were produced by immunoSEQ multiplex PCR, yet TCRdb's version contains in-frame clones alone and is incomplete. The DNA gave D and trimming, while V, J and clone size come from that table. The table lists about 260,000 clones, about 87% of them singletons. This TCR was sampled from a woman between 45 and 65 years old who had recovered from COVID-19. Specimen: PBMCs or T cells enriched from blood (not recorded which).

The CDR3 is CASSLQGPGIGSPLHF. As DNA, the CDR3 is TGTGCCAGCAGCTTACAGGGTCCGGGCATCGGTTCACCCCTCCACTTT. V is TRBV5-8 and J is TRBJ1-6; D is possibly TRBD1 (6 bases). CDR1 is SGHTS and CDR2 is YDEGEE in the germline V gene. The length of the CDR3 is 16 residues. Trimming stripped 2 bases from V and 9 bases from J, with 18 bases between.